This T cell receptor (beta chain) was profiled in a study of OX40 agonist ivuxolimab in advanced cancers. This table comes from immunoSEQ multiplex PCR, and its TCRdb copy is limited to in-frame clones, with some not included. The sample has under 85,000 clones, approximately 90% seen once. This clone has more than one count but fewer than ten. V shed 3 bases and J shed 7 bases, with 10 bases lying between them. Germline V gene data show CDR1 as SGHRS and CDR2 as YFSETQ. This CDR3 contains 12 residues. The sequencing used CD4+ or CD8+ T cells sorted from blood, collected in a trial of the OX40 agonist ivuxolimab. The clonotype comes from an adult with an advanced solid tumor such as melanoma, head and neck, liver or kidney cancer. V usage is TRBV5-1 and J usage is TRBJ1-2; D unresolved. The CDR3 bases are TGCGCCAGCAGCTCCGTGGGTTTTGGCTACACCTTC. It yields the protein CASSSVGFGYTF. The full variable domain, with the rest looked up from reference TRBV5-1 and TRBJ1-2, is KAGVTQTPRYLIKTRGQQVTLSCSPISGHRSVSWYQQTPGQGLQFLFEYFSETQRNKGNFPGRFSGRQFSNSRSEMNVSTLELGDSALYLCASSSVGFGYTFGSGTRLTVV.